What follows are 31 T cell receptor beta chains derived from one specimen sequenced in a study of blood T cell repertoires in COVID-19. Data came from immunoSEQ multiplex PCR; TCRdb stores just in-frame clones and leaves some out. The sample holds 150,000 or so clones, around 92% seen once. Specimen: peripheral blood. The receptors stem from a man aged 25 to 40 with COVID-19, enrolled during active disease.

This sequence joins TRBV5-4 and TRBJ2-7; D uncertain. Trimming took 5 bases from V and 2 from J, leaving 14 bases between them. CDR3 length: 14 amino acids. In germline, CDR1 is SGHNT, CDR2 YYREEE (reference sequence). The CDR3: CASRLVITPYEQYF. DNA of the CDR3: TGTGCCAGCAGGTTAGTTATCACTCCCTACGAGCAGTACTTC. Supplemented by reference TRBV5-4 and TRBJ2-7, the full variable domain reads ETGVTQSPTHLIKTRGQQVTLRCSSQSGHNTVSWYQQALGQGPQFIFQYYREEENGRGNFPPRFSGLQFPNYSSELNVNALELDDSALYLCASRLVITPYEQYFGPGTRLTVT.

The chain recombines TRBV27 with TRBJ2-7; TRBD2 aligns across 11 bases. Germline CDR1 is MNHEY and CDR2 is SMNVEV (reference sequence). V was pared by 6 bases and J by 3 bases, with 4 bases of the junction left unmatched. This CDR3 has 14 residues. CDR3 residues: CASSPGTSGYEQYF. Written as DNA, the CDR3 is TGTGCCAGCAGCCCGGGGACTAGCGGCTACGAGCAGTACTTC.

This chain joins TRBV30 and TRBJ2-7, with a possible D match to TRBD2 (5 bases). Germline CDR1 GTSNPN, CDR2 SVGIG (reference sequence). V dropped 3 bases and J dropped 7 bases, with 16 bases sitting between them. The CDR3 extends over 13 amino acids. The CDR3 loop is CAWRRALLAEQYF. In DNA form, the CDR3 reads TGTGCCTGGAGGCGGGCACTACTCGCGGAGCAGTACTTC.

The chain links TRBV7-2 to TRBJ1-2; the D gene is possibly TRBD1 (5 bases). The V gene's germline CDR1 is SGHTA and CDR2 FQGNSA. CDR3 length: 13 residues. The ends were cut back, 0 bases at V and 3 bases at J, with 5 bases in the middle. CDR3 in amino acids: CASSLAQDYGYTF. The CDR3 nucleotides read TGTGCCAGCAGCTTAGCACAGGACTATGGCTACACCTTC.

The V call is TRBV18, the J call TRBJ1-1; TRBD1 matches at 7 bases. CDR1 and CDR2 (germline): KGHSH, LQKENI. After removal of 3 bases from V and 6 bases from J, the junction contained 7 bases not matched to a gene. The CDR3 totals 14 residues. In DNA, the CDR3 is TGTGCCAGCTCACCCGACAGGGTGAGCGCTGAAGCTTTCTTT. Amino acids: CASSPDRVSAEAFF.

V gene TRBV28 combines with J gene TRBJ1-6; D is ambiguous. Trimming left V 7 bases short and J 0 bases short, with 22 bases between. Looked up from germline, CDR1 is MDHEN and CDR2 is SYDVKM. The CDR3 totals 19 residues. CDR3 coding DNA: TGTGCCAGCACTCCCCCTCCGGAGGGAGTAGACTCCTATAATTCACCCCTCCACTTT. It codes for CASTPPPEGVDSYNSPLHF.

This clone was seen a single time. V is TRBV9 and J is TRBJ1-1; 9 bases are shared with TRBD1. With V trimmed by 4 bases and J by 1 base, 5 bases remained unmatched. Germline V lookup: CDR1 SGDLS, CDR2 YYNGEE. This CDR3 comprises 15 residues. CDR3 nucleotide sequence: TGTGCCAGCAGCCCCCGACAGGGGGGGAACACTGAAGCTTTCTTT. This translates into CASSPRQGGNTEAFF.

V is TRBV27 and J is TRBJ2-5; weak D call: TRBD1 (5 bases). Germline V CDR1 and CDR2: MNHEY, SMNVEV (reference sequence). V lost 0 bases to trimming and J lost 2 bases, with 10 bases between them. The CDR3 contains 15 residues. This CDR3 is CASSLSSGLQETQYF. CDR3 coding DNA: TGTGCCAGCAGTTTATCGTCAGGGTTGCAAGAGACCCAGTACTTC.

V and J are TRBV6-6 and TRBJ1-4; 7 bases map to TRBD1. Germline trimming cut 6 bases from V and 4 bases from J; bases unmatched to any gene: 8. In germline, CDR1 is MNHNY, CDR2 SVGAGI (reference sequence). The CDR3 spans 15 residues. In DNA form, the CDR3 reads TGTGCCAGCAGCCGCGGGACAGTTCTTAATGAAAAACTGTTTTTT. Its translation is CASSRGTVLNEKLFF.

This clone has a single count. J is TRBJ2-3 and V is TRBV11-1, with D tentatively TRBD1 (6 bases). The CDR3 runs to 14 residues. The V and J ends lost 5 bases and 4 bases respectively, with 13 bases between them. In germline, CDR1 is SGHAT, CDR2 FQDESV (reference sequence). This CDR3 reads CASSLVQGADTQYF. The CDR3 DNA reads as TGTGCCAGCAGCCTTGTACAGGGAGCAGATACGCAGTATTTT.

The CDR3 loop reads CSVDGQTNTEAFF. In nucleotides, the CDR3 is TGCAGCGTCGACGGACAGACGAACACTGAAGCTTTCTTT. This rearrangement joins TRBV29-1 to TRBJ1-1, with D possibly TRBD1 on 6 matching bases. This CDR3 is 13 amino acids long. Germline CDR1 and CDR2: SQVTM and ANQGSEA. V was cut by 6 bases and J by 1 base, with 12 bases left in between.

CDR3 sequence: CASSMAGAAGEKLFF. The CDR3 bases are TGTGCCAGTAGTATGGCTGGAGCGGCGGGTGAAAAACTGTTTTTT. The V and J genes are TRBV19 and TRBJ1-4, with D unclear. Germline V gene lookup returns CDR1 LNHDA and CDR2 SQIVND (reference sequence). The CDR3 is 15 residues long. With 3 bases removed from V and 7 bases from J, the gap between germline ends came to 15 bases. Filled out from reference TRBV19 and TRBJ1-4, the complete variable domain reads DGGITQSPKYLFRKEGQNVTLSCEQNLNHDAMYWYRQDPGQGLRLIYYSQIVNDFQKGDIAEGYSVSREKKESFPLTVTSAQKNPTAFYLCASSMAGAAGEKLFFGSGTQLSVL.

The chain joins TRBV15 to TRBJ2-7; a possible D gene is TRBD2 (6 bases). This CDR3 region has 14 residues. Trimming removed 8 bases from V and 2 bases from J, with 16 bases in between. In germline, CDR1 is LNHNV, CDR2 YYDKDF (reference sequence). CDR3 DNA: TGTGCCACCGTCGCGGGGACGGATCCCTACGAGCAGTACTTC. It translates to CATVAGTDPYEQYF.

The chain recombines TRBV13 with TRBJ2-1; 8 bases line up with TRBD2. Germline CDR1 reads PRHDT; CDR2 reads FYEKMQ (reference sequence). The CDR3 is 12 residues long. V shed 2 bases and J 12 bases; nucleotides not matched to a gene: 3. The CDR3 sequence is CASSLRGLAQFF. DNA of the CDR3: TGTGCCAGCAGCTTACGTGGACTAGCGCAGTTCTTC.

The chain links TRBV5-1 to TRBJ1-1; 8 bases match TRBD1. Losses at the gene ends were 4 bases for V and 4 bases for J; bases not matched to a gene: 15. CDR1 and CDR2 from the germline V gene are SGHRS and YFSETQ. The CDR3 totals 17 residues. The CDR3 sequence is CASSLGSAGGAGTEAFF. CDR3 sequence (DNA): TGCGCCAGCAGCCTGGGGTCGGCAGGGGGCGCGGGCACTGAAGCTTTCTTT.

The chain combines TRBV30 with TRBJ2-7, with D perhaps matching TRBD2 (7 bases). CDR1 and CDR2 from the germline V gene are GTSNPN and SVGIG (reference sequence). The CDR3 is 14 residues long. Trimming took 7 bases from V and 0 from J, leaving 16 bases between them. The CDR3 region is CASGGHRSSYEQYF. CDR3 DNA sequence: TGTGCCTCCGGGGGGCATCGGAGCTCCTACGAGCAGTACTTC.

The chain carries TRBV18 and TRBJ2-1; possibly TRBD2 for D (6 bases). Trimming stripped 3 bases from V and 4 bases from J, with 13 bases between. CDR1 and CDR2 (germline): KGHSH, LQKENI. This CDR3 comprises 15 residues. CDR3 region: CASSPLGRTYNEQFF. The CDR3 DNA is TGTGCCAGCTCACCTCTAGGGAGGACTTACAATGAGCAGTTCTTC. Full variable domain (remainder filled in from reference TRBV18 and TRBJ2-1): NAGVMQNPRHLVRRRGQEARLRCSPMKGHSHVYWYRQLPEEGLKFMVYLQKENIIDESGMPKERFSAEFPKEGPSILRIQQVVRGDSAAYFCASSPLGRTYNEQFFGPGTRLTVL.

The chain couples TRBV4-3 to TRBJ2-2; a weak D match, TRBD2 (6 bases). V dropped 4 bases and J dropped 7 bases, with 13 bases sitting between them. Germline V lookup: CDR1 LGHNA, CDR2 YSLEER. The CDR3 is made up of 14 amino acids. CDR3 nucleotides: TGCGCCAGCAGCCGGTGGGGCGGGGTCGGGGAGCTGTTTTTT. Protein: CASSRWGGVGELFF.

The gene calls are TRBV24-1 and TRBJ2-3, with 7 bases aligning to TRBD1. After removal of 4 bases from V and 8 bases from J, the junction contained 5 bases not matched to a gene. CDR1 and CDR2 from the germline V gene are KGHDR and SFDVKD. The CDR3 consists of 13 residues. CDR3 DNA: TGTGCCACCAGTGAGGGACAGTTCGCTACGCAGTATTTT. It translates to CATSEGQFATQYF.

The CDR3 nucleotides are TGTGCCAGCAGCCAAGAGGGGGCTTCTGCGAATGAGCAGTTCTTC. Encoded protein: CASSQEGASANEQFF. J is TRBJ2-1 and V is TRBV4-2, with D possibly matching TRBD1 (6 bases). The CDR3 has 15 amino acids. Germline V CDR1 and CDR2: LGHNA, YNFKEQ. Trimming left V 0 bases short and J 7 bases short, with 13 bases between.

The genes are TRBV19 and TRBJ2-5; 11 nucleotides agree with TRBD1. From germline, CDR1 is LNHDA and CDR2 SQIVND (reference sequence). The junction had 16 bases not matched to a gene; V was cut back by 8 bases and J by 5 bases. The CDR3 consists of 17 residues. The CDR3 DNA sequence: TGTGCCAGTGACGGGACAGGGGGAGTCCAGGGGTCGGAGACCCAGTACTTC. This codes for CASDGTGGVQGSETQYF.

The chain links TRBV7-9 to TRBJ1-6; D is ambiguous. The V end was cut by 1 base, the J end by 4 bases, with 8 bases between. The CDR3 length is 15 residues. Germline V CDR1 and CDR2: SEHNR, FQNEAQ (reference sequence). The chain's CDR3 is CASSLEDGYNSPLHF. The CDR3 DNA follows: TGTGCCAGCAGCTTAGAAGACGGGTATAATTCACCCCTCCACTTT.

The genes are TRBV27 and TRBJ2-3; 9 nucleotides align to TRBD1. From germline, CDR1 is MNHEY and CDR2 SMNVEV (reference sequence). V shed 6 bases and J 1 base; nucleotides not matched to a gene: 5. The CDR3 sequence is 15 residues long. The CDR3 DNA is TGTGCCAGCAGGAAGAGGACAGGGGGCACAGATACGCAGTATTTT. Translation: CASRKRTGGTDTQYF.

A few counts support this clone. The rearrangement links TRBV3-1 (or the pseudogene TRBV3-2) to TRBJ1-6; 8 positions agree with TRBD1. There are 15 residues in the CDR3. Germline trimming cut 7 bases from V and 10 bases from J; bases unmatched to any gene: 12. Germline V gene data show CDR1 as LGHDT and CDR2 as YNNKEL (reference sequence). The CDR3 is CASNLWGQVGSPLHF. CDR3 in DNA: TGTGCCAGCAACCTCTGGGGACAGGTCGGGTCACCCCTCCACTTT.

This clone occurred once. The J gene is TRBJ2-2, the V gene TRBV9, with D tentatively TRBD1 (7 bases). The CDR3 runs to 16 residues. V was shortened by 0 bases and J by 2 bases, with 11 bases between the two germline ends. From germline, CDR1 is SGDLS and CDR2 YYNGEE. The DNA of the CDR3 is TGTGCCAGCAGCGTAGACCAGGGGGGAAACACCGGGGAGCTGTTTTTT. Protein: CASSVDQGGNTGELFF.

The chain recombines TRBV28 with TRBJ2-7; 7 bases align to TRBD1. The CDR3 consists of 14 residues. CDR1 and CDR2 from the germline V gene are MDHEN and SYDVKM. Germline trimming cut 5 bases from V and 1 base from J; bases unmatched to any gene: 5. The CDR3 loop reads CASSPYRGSYEQYF. CDR3 in DNA: TGTGCCAGCAGTCCCTACAGGGGTTCCTACGAGCAGTACTTC. The full variable domain, completed using reference TRBV28 and TRBJ2-7, is DVKVTQSSRYLVKRTGEKVFLECVQDMDHENMFWYRQDPGLGLRLIYFSYDVKMKEKGDIPEGYSVSREKKERFSLILESASTNQTSMYLCASSPYRGSYEQYFGPGTRLTVT.

The chain joins TRBV19 to TRBJ2-6; 8 bases agree with TRBD1. Germline CDR1 LNHDA, CDR2 SQIVND (reference sequence). Trimming took 6 bases from V and 0 from J; bases not matched to a gene: 13. This CDR3 has 19 amino acids. The CDR3 loop is CASRNFAGGWYSGANVLTF. CDR3 nucleotide sequence: TGTGCCAGTAGAAATTTTGCAGGGGGCTGGTACTCTGGGGCCAACGTCCTGACTTTC.

V gene TRBV3-1 (or the pseudogene TRBV3-2) combines with J gene TRBJ2-5; 12 nucleotides agree with TRBD2. V gave up 8 bases and J gave up 5 bases; unmatched junction bases: 9. In germline, CDR1 is LGHDT, CDR2 YNNKEL (reference sequence). The CDR3 runs 15 residues. CDR3 in amino acids: CASRGTSGWGETQYF. CDR3 in DNA: TGTGCCAGCCGAGGGACTAGCGGGTGGGGGGAGACCCAGTACTTC.

The sample holds one count of this clone. The genes are TRBV19 and TRBJ2-1, with a possible D match to TRBD2 (5 bases). The CDR3 covers 14 residues. The V end was cut by 9 bases, the J end by 7 bases, with 19 bases between. Germline values: CDR1 LNHDA, CDR2 SQIVND (reference sequence). CDR3 DNA: TGTGCCAGCCTGAGGACTGCCTCCGGGAATGAGCAGTTCTTC. Its translation is CASLRTASGNEQFF.

The gene calls are TRBV4-1 and TRBJ2-1; 9 nucleotides line up with TRBD2. CDR1 MGHRA and CDR2 YSYEKL come from the germline V gene. The CDR3 loop spans 17 amino acids. V was clipped by 5 bases and J by 2 bases; unmatched bases: 10. DNA for the CDR3: TGCGCCAGCAGCAGGACTAGCGTTATACCACCCTACAATGAGCAGTTCTTC. Amino acid sequence: CASSRTSVIPPYNEQFF.

This chain links TRBV27 with TRBJ2-7; TRBD2 matches at 7 bases. Looked up from germline, CDR1 is MNHEY and CDR2 is SMNVEV (reference sequence). The V segment lost 3 bases and the J segment 1 base; nucleotides outside the gene matches: 3. The CDR3 runs 14 residues. Here the CDR3 reads CASSLSGGSYEQYF. CDR3 bases: TGTGCCAGCAGTTTGTCGGGGGGTTCCTACGAGCAGTACTTC.